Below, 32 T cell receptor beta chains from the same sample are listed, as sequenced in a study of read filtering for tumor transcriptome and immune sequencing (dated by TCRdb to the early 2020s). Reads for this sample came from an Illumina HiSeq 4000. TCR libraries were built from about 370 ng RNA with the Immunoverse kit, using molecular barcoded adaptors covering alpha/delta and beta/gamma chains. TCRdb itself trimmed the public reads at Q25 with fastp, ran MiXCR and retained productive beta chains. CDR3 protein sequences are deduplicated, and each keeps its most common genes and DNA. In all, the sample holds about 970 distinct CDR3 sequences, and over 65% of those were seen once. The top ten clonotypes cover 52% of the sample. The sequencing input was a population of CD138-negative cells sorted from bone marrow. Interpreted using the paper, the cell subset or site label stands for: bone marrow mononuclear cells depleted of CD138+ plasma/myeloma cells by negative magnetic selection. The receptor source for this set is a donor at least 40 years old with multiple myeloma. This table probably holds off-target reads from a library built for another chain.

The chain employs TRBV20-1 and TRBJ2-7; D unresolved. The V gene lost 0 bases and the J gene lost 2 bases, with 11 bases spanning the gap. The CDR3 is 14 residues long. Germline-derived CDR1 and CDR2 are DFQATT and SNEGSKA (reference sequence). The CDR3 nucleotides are TGCAGTGCTAGAGAATTAACAGCCACCTACGAGCAGTACTTC. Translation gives CSARELTATYEQYF.

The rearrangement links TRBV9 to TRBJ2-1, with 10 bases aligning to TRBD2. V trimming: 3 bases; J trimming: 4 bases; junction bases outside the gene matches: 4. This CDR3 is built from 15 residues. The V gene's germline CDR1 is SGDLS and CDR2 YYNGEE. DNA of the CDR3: TGTGCCAGCAGCGCCACTAGCGGGAAATACAATGAGCAGTTCTTC. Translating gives CASSATSGKYNEQFF.

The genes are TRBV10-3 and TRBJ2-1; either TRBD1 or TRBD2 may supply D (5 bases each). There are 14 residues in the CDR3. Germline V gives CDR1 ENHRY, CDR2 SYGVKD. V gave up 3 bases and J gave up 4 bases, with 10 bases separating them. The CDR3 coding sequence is TGTGCCATCAGTGAAGAGGGGATTTACAATGAGCAGTTCTTC. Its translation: CAISEEGIYNEQFF.

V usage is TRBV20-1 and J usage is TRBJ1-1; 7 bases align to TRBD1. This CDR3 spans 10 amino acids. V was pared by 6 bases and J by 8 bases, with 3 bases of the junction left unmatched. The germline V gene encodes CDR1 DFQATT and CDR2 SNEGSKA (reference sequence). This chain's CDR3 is CSAGDREAFF. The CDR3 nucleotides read TGCAGTGCCGGGGACAGAGAAGCTTTCTTT.

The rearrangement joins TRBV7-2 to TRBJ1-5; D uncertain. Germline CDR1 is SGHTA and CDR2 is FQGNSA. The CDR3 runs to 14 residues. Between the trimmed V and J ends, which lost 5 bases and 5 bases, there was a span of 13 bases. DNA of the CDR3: TGTGCCAGCAGCCTACTAGGTTGGGATCAGCCCCAGCATTTT. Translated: CASSLLGWDQPQHF.

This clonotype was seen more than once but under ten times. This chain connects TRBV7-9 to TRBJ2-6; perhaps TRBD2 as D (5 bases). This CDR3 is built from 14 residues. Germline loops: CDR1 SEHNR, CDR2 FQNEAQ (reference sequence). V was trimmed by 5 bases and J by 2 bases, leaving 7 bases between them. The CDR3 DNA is TGTGCCAGCAGCGAGGGTGCTGGGGCCAACGTCCTGACTTTC. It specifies CASSEGAGANVLTF.

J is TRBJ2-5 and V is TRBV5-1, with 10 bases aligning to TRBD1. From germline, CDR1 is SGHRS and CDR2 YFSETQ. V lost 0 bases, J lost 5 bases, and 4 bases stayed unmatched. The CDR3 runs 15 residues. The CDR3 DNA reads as TGCGCCAGCAGCTTGGGACAGGGGGCGTGGGAGACCCAGTACTTC. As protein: CASSLGQGAWETQYF.

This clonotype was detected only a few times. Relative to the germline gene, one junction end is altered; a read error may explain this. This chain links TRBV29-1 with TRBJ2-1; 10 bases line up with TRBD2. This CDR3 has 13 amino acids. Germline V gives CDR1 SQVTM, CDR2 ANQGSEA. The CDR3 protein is CSVKREGLNEPFF. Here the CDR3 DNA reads TGCAGCGTCAAGCGGGAGGGCCTCAATGAGCCGTTCTTC.

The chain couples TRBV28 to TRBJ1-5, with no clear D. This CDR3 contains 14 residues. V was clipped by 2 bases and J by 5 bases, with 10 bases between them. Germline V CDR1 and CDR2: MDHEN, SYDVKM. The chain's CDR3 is CASSLAVGHQPQHF. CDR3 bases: TGTGCCAGCAGTTTAGCGGTAGGTCATCAGCCCCAGCATTTT. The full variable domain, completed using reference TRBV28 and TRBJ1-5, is DVKVTQSSRYLVKRTGEKVFLECVQDMDHENMFWYRQDPGLGLRLIYFSYDVKMKEKGDIPEGYSVSREKKERFSLILESASTNQTSMYLCASSLAVGHQPQHFGDGTRLSIL.

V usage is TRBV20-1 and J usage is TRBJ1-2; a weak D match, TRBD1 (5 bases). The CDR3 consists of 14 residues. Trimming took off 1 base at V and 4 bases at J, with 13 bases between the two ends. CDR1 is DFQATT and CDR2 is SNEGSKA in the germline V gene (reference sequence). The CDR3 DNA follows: TGCAGTGCTAGAGCCCCAGGGAGAATCTATGGCTACACCTTC. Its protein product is CSARAPGRIYGYTF.

The CDR3 nucleotides read TGCAGTGCCCCGAAAGGGGGGGTCAATGAGCAGTTCTTC. This codes for CSAPKGGVNEQFF. The V and J genes are TRBV20-1 and TRBJ2-1; D perhaps matches TRBD2 (7 bases). V lost 6 bases and J lost 6, with 15 bases in between. Looked up from germline, CDR1 is DFQATT and CDR2 is SNEGSKA (reference sequence). This CDR3 comprises 13 residues.

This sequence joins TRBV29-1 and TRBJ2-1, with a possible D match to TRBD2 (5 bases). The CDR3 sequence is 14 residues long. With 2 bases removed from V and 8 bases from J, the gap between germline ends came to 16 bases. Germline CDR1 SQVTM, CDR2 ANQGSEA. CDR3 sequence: CSVEHPGNLHEQFF. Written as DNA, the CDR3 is TGCAGCGTTGAACATCCGGGGAACCTTCATGAGCAGTTCTTC.

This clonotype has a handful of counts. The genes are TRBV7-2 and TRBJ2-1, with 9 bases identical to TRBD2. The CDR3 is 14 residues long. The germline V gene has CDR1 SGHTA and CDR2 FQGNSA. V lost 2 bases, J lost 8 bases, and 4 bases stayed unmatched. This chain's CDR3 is CASSLSSGNDEQFF. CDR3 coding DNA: TGTGCCAGCAGCTTATCTAGCGGGAATGATGAGCAGTTCTTC.

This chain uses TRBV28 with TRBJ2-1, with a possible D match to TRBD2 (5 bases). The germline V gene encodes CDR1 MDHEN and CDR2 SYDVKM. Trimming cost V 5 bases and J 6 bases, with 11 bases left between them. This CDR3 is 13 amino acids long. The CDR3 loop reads CASSLGSVNEQFF. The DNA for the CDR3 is TGTGCCAGCAGTCTGGGTAGCGTCAATGAGCAGTTCTTC. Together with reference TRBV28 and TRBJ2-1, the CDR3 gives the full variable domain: DVKVTQSSRYLVKRTGEKVFLECVQDMDHENMFWYRQDPGLGLRLIYFSYDVKMKEKGDIPEGYSVSREKKERFSLILESASTNQTSMYLCASSLGSVNEQFFGPGTRLTVL.

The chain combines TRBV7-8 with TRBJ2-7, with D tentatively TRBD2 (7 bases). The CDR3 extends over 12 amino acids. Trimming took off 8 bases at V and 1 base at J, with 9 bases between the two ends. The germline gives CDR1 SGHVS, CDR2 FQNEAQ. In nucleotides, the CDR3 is TGTGCCAGCGGGGGGGCGTCCTACGAGCAGTACTTC. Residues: CASGGASYEQYF.

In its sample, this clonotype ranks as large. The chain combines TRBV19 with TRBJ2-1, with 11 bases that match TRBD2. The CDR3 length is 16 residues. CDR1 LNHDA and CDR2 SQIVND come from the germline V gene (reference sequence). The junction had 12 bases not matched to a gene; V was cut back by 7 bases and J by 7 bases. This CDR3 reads CASTVGSGRAANEQFF. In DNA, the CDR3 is TGTGCCAGTACGGTTGGTAGCGGGAGGGCTGCAAATGAGCAGTTCTTC.

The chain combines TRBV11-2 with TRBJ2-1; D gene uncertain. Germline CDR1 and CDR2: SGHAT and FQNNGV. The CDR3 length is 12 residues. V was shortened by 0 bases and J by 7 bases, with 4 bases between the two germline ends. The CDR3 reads CASSLDRNEQFF. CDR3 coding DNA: TGTGCCAGCAGCTTAGACCGGAATGAGCAGTTCTTC.

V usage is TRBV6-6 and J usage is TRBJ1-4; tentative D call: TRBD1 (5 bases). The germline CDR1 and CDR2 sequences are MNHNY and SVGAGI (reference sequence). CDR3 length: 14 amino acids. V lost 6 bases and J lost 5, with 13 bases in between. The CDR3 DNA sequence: TGTGCCAGCAGACCCCGGGACTGGAATGAAAAACTGTTTTTT. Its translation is CASRPRDWNEKLFF.

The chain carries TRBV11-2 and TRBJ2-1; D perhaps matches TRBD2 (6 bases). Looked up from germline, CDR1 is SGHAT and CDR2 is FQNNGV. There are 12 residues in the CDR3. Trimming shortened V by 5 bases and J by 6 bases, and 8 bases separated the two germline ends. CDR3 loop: CASSPLANEQFF. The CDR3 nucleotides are TGTGCCAGCAGCCCACTAGCCAATGAGCAGTTCTTC.

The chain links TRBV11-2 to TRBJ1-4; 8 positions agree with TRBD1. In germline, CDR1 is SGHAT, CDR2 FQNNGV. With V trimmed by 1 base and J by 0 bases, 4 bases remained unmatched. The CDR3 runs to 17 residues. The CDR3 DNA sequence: TGTGCCAGCAGCTTAGGAAGGACAGGGCCAACTAATGAAAAACTGTTTTTT. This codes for CASSLGRTGPTNEKLFF. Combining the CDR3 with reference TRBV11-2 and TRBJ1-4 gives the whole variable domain EAGVAQSPRYKIIEKRQSVAFWCNPISGHATLYWYQQILGQGPKLLIQFQNNGVVDDSQLPKDRFSAERLKGVDSTLKIQPAKLEDSAVYLCASSLGRTGPTNEKLFFGSGTQLSVL.

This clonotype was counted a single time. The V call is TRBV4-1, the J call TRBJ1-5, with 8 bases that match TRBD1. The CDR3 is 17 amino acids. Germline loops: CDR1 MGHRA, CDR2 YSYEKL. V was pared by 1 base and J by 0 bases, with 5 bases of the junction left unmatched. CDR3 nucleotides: TGCGCCAGCAGCCAAGGTTGGACAGGGATTAGCAATCAGCCCCAGCATTTT. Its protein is CASSQGWTGISNQPQHF.

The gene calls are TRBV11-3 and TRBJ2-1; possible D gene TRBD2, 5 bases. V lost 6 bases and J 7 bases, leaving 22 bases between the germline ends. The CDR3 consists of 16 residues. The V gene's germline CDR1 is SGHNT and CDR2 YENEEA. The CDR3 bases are TGTGCCAGCAGAACCAACGGGAAACTCCCTACGAATGAGCAGTTCTTC. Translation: CASRTNGKLPTNEQFF.

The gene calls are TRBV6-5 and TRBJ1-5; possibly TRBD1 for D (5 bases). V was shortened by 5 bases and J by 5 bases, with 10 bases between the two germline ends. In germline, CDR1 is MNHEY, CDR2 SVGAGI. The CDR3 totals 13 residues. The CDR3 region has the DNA TGTGCCAGCAGTGGGACTCGGGATCAGCCCCAGCATTTT. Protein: CASSGTRDQPQHF.

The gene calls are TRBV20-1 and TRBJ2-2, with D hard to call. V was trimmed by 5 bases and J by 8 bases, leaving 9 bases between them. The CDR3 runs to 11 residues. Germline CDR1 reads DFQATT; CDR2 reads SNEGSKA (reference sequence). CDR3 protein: CSAPTLGELFF. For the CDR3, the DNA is TGCAGTGCTCCCACCCTGGGGGAGCTGTTTTTT.

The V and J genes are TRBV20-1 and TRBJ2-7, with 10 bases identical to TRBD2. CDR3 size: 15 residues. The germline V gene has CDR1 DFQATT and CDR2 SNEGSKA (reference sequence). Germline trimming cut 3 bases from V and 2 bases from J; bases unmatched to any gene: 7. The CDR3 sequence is CSASLAGGLTYEQYF. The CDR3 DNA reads TGCAGTGCTAGTTTAGCGGGAGGCTTAACCTACGAGCAGTACTTC.

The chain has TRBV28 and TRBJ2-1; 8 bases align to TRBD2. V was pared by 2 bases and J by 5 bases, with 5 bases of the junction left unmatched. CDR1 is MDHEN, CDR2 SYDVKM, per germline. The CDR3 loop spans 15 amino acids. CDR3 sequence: CASSLIAGGNNEQFF. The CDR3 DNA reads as TGTGCCAGCAGTTTAATCGCGGGAGGAAACAATGAGCAGTTCTTC.

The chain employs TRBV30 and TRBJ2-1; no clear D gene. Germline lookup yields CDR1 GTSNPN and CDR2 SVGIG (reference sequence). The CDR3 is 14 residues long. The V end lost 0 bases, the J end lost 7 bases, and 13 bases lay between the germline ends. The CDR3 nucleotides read TGTGCCTGGAGTGTTGAGCTCTTTAGGAATGAGCAGTTCTTC. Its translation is CAWSVELFRNEQFF.

CDR3 sequence (DNA): TGCAGTGCTAGCCAGACTAGCGGGAGAACGGGTGAGCAGTTCTTC. This encodes CSASQTSGRTGEQFF. This chain links TRBV20-1 with TRBJ2-1, with 12 bases lining up with TRBD2. CDR3 length: 15 residues. In germline, CDR1 is DFQATT, CDR2 SNEGSKA (reference sequence). Unmatched junction bases numbered 9, after V lost 3 bases and J lost 9 bases.

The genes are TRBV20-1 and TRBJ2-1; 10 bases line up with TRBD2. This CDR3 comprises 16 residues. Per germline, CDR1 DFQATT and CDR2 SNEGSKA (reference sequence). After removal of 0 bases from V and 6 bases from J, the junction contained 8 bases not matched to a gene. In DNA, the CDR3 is TGCAGTGCTAGAGATTTTAGGTCTAGCGGGAGCAATGAGCAGTTCTTC. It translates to CSARDFRSSGSNEQFF.

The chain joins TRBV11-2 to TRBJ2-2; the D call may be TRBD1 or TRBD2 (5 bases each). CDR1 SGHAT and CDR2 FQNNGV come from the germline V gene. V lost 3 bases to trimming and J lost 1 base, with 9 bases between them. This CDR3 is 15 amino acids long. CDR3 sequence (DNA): TGTGCCAGCAGCTTGGGGGTCCAGAACACCGGGGAGCTGTTTTTT. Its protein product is CASSLGVQNTGELFF.

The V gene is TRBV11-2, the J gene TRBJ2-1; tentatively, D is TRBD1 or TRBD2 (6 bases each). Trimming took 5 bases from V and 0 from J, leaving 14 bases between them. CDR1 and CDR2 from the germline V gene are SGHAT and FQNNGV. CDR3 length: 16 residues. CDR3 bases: TGTGCCAGCAGCCCAGAGGGGGGAGACTCCTACAATGAGCAGTTCTTC. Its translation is CASSPEGGDSYNEQFF.

CDR3 nucleotide sequence: TGTGCCACCGGCAACGGGGGAGAGACCCAGTACTTC. This codes for CATGNGGETQYF. The V and J genes are TRBV24-1 and TRBJ2-5, with D perhaps TRBD2 (6 bases). Trimming cost V 9 bases and J 4 bases, with 11 bases left between them. Germline values: CDR1 KGHDR, CDR2 SFDVKD. This CDR3 is built from 12 residues.